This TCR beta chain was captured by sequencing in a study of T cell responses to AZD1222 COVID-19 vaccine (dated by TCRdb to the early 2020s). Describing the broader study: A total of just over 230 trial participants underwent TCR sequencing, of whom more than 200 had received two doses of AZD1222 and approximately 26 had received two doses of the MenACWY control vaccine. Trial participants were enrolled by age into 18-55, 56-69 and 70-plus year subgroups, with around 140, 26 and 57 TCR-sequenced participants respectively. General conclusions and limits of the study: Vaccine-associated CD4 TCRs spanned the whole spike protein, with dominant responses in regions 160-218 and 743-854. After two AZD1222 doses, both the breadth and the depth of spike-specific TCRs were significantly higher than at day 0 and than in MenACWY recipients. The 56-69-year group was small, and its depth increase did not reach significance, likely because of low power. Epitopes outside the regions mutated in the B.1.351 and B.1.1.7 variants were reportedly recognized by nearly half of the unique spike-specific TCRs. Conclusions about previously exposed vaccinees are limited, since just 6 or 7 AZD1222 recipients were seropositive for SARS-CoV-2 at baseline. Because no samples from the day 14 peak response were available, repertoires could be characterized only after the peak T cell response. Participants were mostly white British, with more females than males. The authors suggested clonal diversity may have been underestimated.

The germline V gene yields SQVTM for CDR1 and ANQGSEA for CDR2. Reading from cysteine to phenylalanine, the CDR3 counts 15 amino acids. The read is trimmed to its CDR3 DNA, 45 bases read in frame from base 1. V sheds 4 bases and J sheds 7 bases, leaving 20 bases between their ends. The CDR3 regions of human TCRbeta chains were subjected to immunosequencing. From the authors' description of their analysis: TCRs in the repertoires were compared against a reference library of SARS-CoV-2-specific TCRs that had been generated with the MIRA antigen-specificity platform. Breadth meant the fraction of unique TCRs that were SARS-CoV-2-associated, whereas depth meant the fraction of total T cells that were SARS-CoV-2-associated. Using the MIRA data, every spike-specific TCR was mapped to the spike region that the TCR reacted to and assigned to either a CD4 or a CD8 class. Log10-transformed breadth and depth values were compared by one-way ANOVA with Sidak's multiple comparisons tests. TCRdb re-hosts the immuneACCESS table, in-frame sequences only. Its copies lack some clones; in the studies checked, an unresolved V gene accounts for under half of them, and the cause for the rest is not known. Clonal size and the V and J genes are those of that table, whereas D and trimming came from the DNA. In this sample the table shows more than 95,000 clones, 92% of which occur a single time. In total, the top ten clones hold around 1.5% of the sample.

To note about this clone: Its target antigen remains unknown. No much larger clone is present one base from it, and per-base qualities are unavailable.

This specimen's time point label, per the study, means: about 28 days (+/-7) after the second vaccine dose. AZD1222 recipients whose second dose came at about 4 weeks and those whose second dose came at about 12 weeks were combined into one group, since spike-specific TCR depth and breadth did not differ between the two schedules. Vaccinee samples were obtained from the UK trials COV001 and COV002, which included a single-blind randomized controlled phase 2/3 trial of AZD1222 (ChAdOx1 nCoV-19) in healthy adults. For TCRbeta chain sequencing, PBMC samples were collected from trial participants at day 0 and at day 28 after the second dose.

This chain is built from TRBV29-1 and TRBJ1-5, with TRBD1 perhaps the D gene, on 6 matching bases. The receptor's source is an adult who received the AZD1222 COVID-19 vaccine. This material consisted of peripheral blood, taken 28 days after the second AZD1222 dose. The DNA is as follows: TGCAGCGTTGTGTTACAGGGTACGGGAGGGCAGCCCCAGCATTTT. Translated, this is CSVVLQGTGGQPQHF.